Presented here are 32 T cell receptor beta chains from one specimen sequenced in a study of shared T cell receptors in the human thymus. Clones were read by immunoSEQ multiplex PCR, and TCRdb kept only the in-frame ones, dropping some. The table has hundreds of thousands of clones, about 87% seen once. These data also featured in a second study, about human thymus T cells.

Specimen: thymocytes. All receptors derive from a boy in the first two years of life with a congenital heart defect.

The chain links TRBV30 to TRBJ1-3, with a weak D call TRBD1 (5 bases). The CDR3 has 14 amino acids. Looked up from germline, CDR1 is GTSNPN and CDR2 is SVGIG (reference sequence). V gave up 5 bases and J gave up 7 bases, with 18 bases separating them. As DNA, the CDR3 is TGTGCCTGGGGGGATCGGTCCAGGGCGAACACCATATATTTT. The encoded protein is CAWGDRSRANTIYF. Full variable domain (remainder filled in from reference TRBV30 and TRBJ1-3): SQTIHQWPATLVQPVGSPLSLECTVEGTSNPNLYWYRQAAGRGLQLLFYSVGIGQISSEVPQNLSASRPQDRQFILSSKKLLLSDSGFYLCAWGDRSRANTIYFGEGSWLTVV.

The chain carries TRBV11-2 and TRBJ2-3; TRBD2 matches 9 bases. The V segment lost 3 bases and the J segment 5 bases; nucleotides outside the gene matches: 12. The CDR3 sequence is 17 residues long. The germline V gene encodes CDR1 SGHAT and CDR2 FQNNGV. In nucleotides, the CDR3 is TGTGCCAGCAGCTTCCCCGGCGAGCGGGAGGTTGGAGATACGCAGTATTTT. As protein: CASSFPGEREVGDTQYF.

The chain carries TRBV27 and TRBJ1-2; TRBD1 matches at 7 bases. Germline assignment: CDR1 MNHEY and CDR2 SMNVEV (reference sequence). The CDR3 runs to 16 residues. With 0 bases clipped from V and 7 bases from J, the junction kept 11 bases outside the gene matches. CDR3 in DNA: TGTGCCAGCAGTTTATCTGGTGACAGGGAAGAGGGTGGCTACACCTTC. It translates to CASSLSGDREEGGYTF.

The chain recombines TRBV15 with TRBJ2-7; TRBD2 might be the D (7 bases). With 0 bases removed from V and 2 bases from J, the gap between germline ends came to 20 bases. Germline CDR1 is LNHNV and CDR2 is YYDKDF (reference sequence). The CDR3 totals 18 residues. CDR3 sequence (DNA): TGTGCCACCAGCAGAGATTTGCCTGAGGGGGGGGGCCCCTACGAGCAGTACTTC. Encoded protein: CATSRDLPEGGGPYEQYF.

CDR3 loop: CASSLNPVAEILSYNEQFF. As DNA, the CDR3 is TGTGCCAGCAGCCTCAATCCCGTGGCGGAAATCCTCTCCTACAATGAGCAGTTCTTC. V gene TRBV5-4 combines with J gene TRBJ2-1, with no clear D. The CDR3 runs 19 residues. Looked up from germline, CDR1 is SGHNT and CDR2 is YYREEE (reference sequence). Trimming shortened V by 4 bases and J by 0 bases, and 23 bases separated the two germline ends.

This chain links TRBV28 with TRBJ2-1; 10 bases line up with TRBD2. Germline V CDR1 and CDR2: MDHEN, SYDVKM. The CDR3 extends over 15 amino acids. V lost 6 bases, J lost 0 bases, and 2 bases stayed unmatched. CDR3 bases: TGTGCCAGCAGCCCTAGCGGGAGCTCCTACAATGAGCAGTTCTTC. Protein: CASSPSGSSYNEQFF.

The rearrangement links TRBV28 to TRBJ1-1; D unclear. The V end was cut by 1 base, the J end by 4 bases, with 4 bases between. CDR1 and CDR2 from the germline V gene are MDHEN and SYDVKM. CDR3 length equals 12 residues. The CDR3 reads CASSLSLTEAFF. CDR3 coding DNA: TGTGCCAGCAGTTTATCCCTCACTGAAGCTTTCTTT.

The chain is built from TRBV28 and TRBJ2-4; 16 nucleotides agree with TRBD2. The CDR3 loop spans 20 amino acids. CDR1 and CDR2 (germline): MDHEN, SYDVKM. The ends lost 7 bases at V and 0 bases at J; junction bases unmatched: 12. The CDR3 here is CASNPDGTSGGVLAKNIQYF. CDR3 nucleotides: TGTGCCAGCAACCCCGATGGGACTAGCGGGGGGGTCCTAGCCAAAAACATTCAGTACTTC.

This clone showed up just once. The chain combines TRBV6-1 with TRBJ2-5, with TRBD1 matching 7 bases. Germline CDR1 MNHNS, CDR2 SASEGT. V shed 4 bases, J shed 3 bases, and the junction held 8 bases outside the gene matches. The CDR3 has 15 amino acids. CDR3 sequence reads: CASSGGGLVEETQYF. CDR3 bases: TGTGCCAGCAGTGGAGGGGGCTTGGTGGAAGAGACCCAGTACTTC.

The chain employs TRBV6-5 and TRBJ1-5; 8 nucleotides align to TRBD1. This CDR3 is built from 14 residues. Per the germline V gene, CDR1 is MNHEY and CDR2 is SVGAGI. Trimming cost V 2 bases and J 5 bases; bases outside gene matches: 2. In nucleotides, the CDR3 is TGTGCCAGCAGTTACCGGACAGGGTATCAGCCCCAGCATTTT. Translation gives CASSYRTGYQPQHF.

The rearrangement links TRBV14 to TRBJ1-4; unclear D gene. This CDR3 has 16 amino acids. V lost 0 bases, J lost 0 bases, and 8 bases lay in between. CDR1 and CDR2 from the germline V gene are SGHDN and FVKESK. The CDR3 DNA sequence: TGTGCCAGCAGCCAAGATCGGGATCCAACTAATGAAAAACTGTTTTTT. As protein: CASSQDRDPTNEKLFF.

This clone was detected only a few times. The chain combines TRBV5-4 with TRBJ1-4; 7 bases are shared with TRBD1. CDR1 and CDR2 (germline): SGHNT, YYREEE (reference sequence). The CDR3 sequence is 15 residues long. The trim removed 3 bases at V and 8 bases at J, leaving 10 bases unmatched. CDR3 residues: CASSSSQGGEEKLFF. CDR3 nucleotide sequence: TGTGCCAGCAGCTCGTCGCAGGGGGGTGAGGAAAAACTGTTTTTT.

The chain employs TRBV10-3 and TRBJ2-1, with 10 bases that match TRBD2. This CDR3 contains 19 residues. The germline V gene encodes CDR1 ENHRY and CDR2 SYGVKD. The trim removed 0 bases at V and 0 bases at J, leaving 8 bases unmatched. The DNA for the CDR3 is TGTGCCATCAGTGAGTCACGGCTAGCGGGGGCCTCCTCCTACAATGAGCAGTTCTTC. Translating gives CAISESRLAGASSYNEQFF.

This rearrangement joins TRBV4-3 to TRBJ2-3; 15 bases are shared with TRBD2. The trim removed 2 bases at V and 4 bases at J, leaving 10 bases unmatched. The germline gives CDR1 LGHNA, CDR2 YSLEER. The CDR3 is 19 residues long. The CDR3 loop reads CASSQLWGLAGGSADTQYF. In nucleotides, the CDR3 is TGCGCCAGCAGCCAACTCTGGGGACTAGCGGGGGGATCCGCAGATACGCAGTATTTT.

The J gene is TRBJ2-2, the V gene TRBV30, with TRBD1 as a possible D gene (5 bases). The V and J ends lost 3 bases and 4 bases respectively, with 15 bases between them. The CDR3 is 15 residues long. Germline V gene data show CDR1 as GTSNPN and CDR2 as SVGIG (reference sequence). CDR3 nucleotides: TGTGCCTGGAGCGAACGACAGATTACCACCGGGGAGCTGTTTTTT. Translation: CAWSERQITTGELFF.

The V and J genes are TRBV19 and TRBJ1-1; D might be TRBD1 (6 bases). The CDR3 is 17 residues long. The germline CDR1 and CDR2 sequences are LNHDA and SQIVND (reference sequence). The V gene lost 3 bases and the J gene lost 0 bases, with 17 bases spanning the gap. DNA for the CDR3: TGTGCCAGTAGTATCGAAAGTACAGGGTCCATGAACACTGAAGCTTTCTTT. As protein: CASSIESTGSMNTEAFF.

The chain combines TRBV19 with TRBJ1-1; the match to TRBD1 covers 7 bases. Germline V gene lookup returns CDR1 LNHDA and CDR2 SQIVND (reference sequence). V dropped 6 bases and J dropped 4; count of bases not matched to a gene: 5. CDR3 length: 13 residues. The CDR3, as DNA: TGTGCCAGTAGGAGAAGGGGGCTCACTGAAGCTTTCTTT. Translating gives CASRRRGLTEAFF.

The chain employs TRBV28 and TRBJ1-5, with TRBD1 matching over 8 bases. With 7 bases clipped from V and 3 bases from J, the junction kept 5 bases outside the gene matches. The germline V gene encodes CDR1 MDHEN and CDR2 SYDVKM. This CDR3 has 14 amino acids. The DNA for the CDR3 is TGTGCCAGCAACTGGACAGGGATCAATCAGCCCCAGCATTTT. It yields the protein CASNWTGINQPQHF. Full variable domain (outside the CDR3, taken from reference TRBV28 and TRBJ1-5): DVKVTQSSRYLVKRTGEKVFLECVQDMDHENMFWYRQDPGLGLRLIYFSYDVKMKEKGDIPEGYSVSREKKERFSLILESASTNQTSMYLCASNWTGINQPQHFGDGTRLSIL.

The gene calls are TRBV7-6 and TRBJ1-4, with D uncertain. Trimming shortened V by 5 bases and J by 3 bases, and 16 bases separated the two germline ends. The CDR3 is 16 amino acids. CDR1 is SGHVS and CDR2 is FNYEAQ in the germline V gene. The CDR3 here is CASSPVPRPANEKLFF. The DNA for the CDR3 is TGTGCCAGCAGCCCCGTCCCCAGGCCAGCTAATGAAAAACTGTTTTTT.

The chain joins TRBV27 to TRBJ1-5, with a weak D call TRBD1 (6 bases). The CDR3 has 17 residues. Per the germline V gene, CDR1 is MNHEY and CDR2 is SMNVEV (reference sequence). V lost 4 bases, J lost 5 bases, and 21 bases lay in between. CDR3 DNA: TGTGCCAGCAGTTACCGACAGGTAACCCCTCGGGATCAGCCCCAGCATTTT. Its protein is CASSYRQVTPRDQPQHF.

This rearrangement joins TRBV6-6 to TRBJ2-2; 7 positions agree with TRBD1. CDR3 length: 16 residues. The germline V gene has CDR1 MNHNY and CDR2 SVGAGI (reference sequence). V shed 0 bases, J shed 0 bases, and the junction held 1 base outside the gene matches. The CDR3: CASSYSTGPNTGELFF. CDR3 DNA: TGTGCCAGCAGTTACTCGACAGGGCCGAACACCGGGGAGCTGTTTTTT.

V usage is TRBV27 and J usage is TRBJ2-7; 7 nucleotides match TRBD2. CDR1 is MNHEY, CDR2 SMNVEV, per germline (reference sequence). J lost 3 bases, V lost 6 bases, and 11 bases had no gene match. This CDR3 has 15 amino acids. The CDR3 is CASSTPAGPIYEQYF. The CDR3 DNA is TGTGCCAGCAGCACACCAGCGGGACCCATCTACGAGCAGTACTTC.

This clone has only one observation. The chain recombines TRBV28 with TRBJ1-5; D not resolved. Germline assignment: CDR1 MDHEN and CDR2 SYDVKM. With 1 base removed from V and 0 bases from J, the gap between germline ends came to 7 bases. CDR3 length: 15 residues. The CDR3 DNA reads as TGTGCCAGCAGTTTATTACAGAATAGCAATCAGCCCCAGCATTTT. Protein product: CASSLLQNSNQPQHF.

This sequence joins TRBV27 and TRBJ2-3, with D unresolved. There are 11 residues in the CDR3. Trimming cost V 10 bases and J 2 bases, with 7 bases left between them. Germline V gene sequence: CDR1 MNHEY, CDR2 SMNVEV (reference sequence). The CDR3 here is CATLPTDTQYF. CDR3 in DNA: TGTGCCACCCTCCCCACAGATACGCAGTATTTT.

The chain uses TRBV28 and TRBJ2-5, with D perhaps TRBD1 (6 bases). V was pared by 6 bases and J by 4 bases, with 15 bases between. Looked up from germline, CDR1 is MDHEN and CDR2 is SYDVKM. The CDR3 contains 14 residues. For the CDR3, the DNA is TGTGCCAGCAGAGCAGACAGGCCGGGAGAGACCCAGTACTTC. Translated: CASRADRPGETQYF.

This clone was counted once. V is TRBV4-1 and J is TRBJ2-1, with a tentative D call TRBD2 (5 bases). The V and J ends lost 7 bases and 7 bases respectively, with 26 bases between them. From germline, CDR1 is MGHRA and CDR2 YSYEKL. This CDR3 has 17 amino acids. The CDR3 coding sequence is TGCGCCAGCACCCCTTGCAACGAGGGATCCGGTGGGAATGAGCAGTTCTTC. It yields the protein CASTPCNEGSGGNEQFF.

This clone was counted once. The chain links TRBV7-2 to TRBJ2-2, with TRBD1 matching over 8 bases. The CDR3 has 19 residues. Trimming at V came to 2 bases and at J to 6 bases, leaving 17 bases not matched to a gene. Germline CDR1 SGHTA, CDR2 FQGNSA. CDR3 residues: CASSLSTPRGPRRAGELFF. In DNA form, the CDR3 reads TGTGCCAGCAGCTTATCGACCCCCAGGGGGCCCCGTAGGGCCGGGGAGCTGTTTTTT.

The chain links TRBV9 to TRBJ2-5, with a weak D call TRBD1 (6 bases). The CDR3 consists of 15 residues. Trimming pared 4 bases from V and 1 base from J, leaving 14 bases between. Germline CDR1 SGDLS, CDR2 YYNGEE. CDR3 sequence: CASSKETGVQETQYF. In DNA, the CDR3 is TGTGCCAGCAGCAAGGAGACAGGAGTCCAAGAGACCCAGTACTTC.

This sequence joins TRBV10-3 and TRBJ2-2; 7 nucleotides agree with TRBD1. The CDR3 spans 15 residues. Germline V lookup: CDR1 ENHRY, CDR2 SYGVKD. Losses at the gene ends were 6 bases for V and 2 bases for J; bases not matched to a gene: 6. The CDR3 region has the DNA TGTGCCATCAGCTACGGGACAGAAAACACCGGGGAGCTGTTTTTT. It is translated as CAISYGTENTGELFF.

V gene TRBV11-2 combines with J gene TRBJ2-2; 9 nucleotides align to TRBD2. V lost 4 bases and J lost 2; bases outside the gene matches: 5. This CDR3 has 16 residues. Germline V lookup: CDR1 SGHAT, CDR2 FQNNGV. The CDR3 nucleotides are TGTGCCAGCAGCTCAATGGGGACTAGCAACACCGGGGAGCTGTTTTTT. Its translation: CASSSMGTSNTGELFF.

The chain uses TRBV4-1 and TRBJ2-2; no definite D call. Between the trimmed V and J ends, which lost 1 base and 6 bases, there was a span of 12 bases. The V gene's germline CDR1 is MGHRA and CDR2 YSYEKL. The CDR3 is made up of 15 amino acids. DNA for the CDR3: TGCGCCAGCAGCCAAGGTACCGAGCCCGCCGGGGAGCTGTTTTTT. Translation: CASSQGTEPAGELFF.

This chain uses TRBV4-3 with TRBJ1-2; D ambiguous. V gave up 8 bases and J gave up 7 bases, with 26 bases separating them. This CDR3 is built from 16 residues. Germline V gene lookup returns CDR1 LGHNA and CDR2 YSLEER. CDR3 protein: CASSWGEDLPVGGYTF. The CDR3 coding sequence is TGCGCCAGCTCCTGGGGAGAGGACCTCCCAGTGGGTGGCTACACCTTC.